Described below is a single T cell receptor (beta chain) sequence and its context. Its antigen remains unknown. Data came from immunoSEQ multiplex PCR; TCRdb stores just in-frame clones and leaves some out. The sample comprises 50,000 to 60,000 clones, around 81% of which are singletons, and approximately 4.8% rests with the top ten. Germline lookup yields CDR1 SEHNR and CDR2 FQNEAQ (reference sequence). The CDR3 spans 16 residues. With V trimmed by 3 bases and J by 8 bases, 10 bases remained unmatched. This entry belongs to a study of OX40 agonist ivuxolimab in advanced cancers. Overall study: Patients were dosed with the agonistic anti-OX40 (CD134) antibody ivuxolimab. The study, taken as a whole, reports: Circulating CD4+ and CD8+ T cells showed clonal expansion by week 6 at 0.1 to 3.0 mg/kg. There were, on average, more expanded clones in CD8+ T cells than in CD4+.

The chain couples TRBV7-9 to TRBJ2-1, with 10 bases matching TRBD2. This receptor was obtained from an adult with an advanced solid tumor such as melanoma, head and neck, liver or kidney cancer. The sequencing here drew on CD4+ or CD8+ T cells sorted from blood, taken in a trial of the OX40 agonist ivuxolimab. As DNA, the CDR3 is TGTGCCAGCAGCTTGGGGGCTAGCGGGAGAGTCGATGAGCAGTTCTTC. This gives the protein CASSLGASGRVDEQFF.